One sample yielded the 24 T cell receptor beta chains listed below, sequenced in a study of blood T cell repertoires in COVID-19. The protocol was immunoSEQ multiplex PCR, while the TCRdb copy is restricted to in-frame clones and leaves out a portion. Of over 200,000 clones listed, more than 65% are singletons. The sequenced sample was peripheral blood. The origin of the receptors is a woman aged 80 or over with acute or convalescent COVID-19.

The chain is built from TRBV5-1 and TRBJ1-1; 8 bases match TRBD1. This CDR3 contains 15 residues. V lost 4 bases to trimming and J lost 0 bases; unmatched junction nucleotides: 5. The germline V gene encodes CDR1 SGHRS and CDR2 YFSETQ. The CDR3 nucleotides read TGCGCCAGCAGCCTGGGACAGGAACTGAACACTGAAGCTTTCTTT. It encodes CASSLGQELNTEAFF. Combining the CDR3 with reference TRBV5-1 and TRBJ1-1 gives the whole variable domain KAGVTQTPRYLIKTRGQQVTLSCSPISGHRSVSWYQQTPGQGLQFLFEYFSETQRNKGNFPGRFSGRQFSNSRSEMNVSTLELGDSALYLCASSLGQELNTEAFFGQGTRLTVV.

This sequence joins TRBV4-2 and TRBJ2-1; TRBD2 matches at 9 bases. This CDR3 comprises 17 residues. J was trimmed by 1 base and V by 0 bases; bases with no gene match: 4. CDR1 is LGHNA, CDR2 YNFKEQ, per germline. The CDR3 is CASSQDPSGRSYNEQFF. The DNA of the CDR3 is TGTGCCAGCAGCCAAGATCCCAGCGGGAGGTCCTACAATGAGCAGTTCTTC.

V is TRBV7-9 and J is TRBJ2-3, with TRBD2 matching over 13 bases. Per germline, CDR1 SEHNR and CDR2 FQNEAQ (reference sequence). Losses at the gene ends were 4 bases for V and 2 bases for J; bases not matched to a gene: 3. The CDR3 contains 16 residues. The CDR3 coding sequence is TGTGCCAGCAGCTCGGGACTAGCGGGGATCACAGATACGCAGTATTTT. Residues: CASSSGLAGITDTQYF.

Points on this clone: Other DNA variants within this sample encode the same CDR3. The chain joins TRBV19 to TRBJ1-5; 7 bases fit TRBD1. Losses at the gene ends were 2 bases for V and 7 bases for J; bases not matched to a gene: 2. The germline V gene has CDR1 LNHDA and CDR2 SQIVND (reference sequence). This CDR3 is built from 13 residues. DNA of the CDR3: TGTGCCAGTAGTATAACAGGGGAACAGCCCCAGCATTTT. Amino acid sequence: CASSITGEQPQHF.

This chain joins TRBV15 and TRBJ1-6, with D tentatively TRBD1 (5 bases). Between the trimmed V and J ends, which lost 0 bases and 10 bases, there was a span of 16 bases. Per germline, CDR1 LNHNV and CDR2 YYDKDF (reference sequence). The CDR3 spans 16 residues. The CDR3 region has the DNA TGTGCCACCAGCAGAGATTGGGGCAGCGCCGGATCACCCCTCCACTTT. Residues: CATSRDWGSAGSPLHF.

The chain joins TRBV5-6 to TRBJ2-3; weak D call: TRBD2 (6 bases). The CDR3 totals 15 residues. Germline V gives CDR1 SGHDT, CDR2 YYEEEE. With 2 bases removed from V and 1 base from J, the gap between germline ends came to 11 bases. CDR3 sequence (DNA): TGTGCCAGCAGCTTCCGCGGGGCGCGCACAGATACGCAGTATTTT. This encodes CASSFRGARTDTQYF.

The chain is built from TRBV5-1 and TRBJ2-7; TRBD1 matches 11 bases. The germline CDR1 and CDR2 sequences are SGHRS and YFSETQ. This CDR3 is 15 amino acids long. The J segment lost 6 bases and the V segment lost 4 bases, leaving 9 bases of the junction unmatched. The CDR3 region is CASSPPDRGRAEQYF. DNA of the CDR3: TGCGCCAGCAGCCCTCCGGACAGGGGGCGGGCCGAGCAGTACTTC.

This chain links TRBV15 with TRBJ2-3, with unresolved D. Germline-derived CDR1 and CDR2 are LNHNV and YYDKDF (reference sequence). Between the trimmed V and J ends, which lost 2 bases and 4 bases, there was a span of 7 bases. CDR3 size: 13 residues. The CDR3, as DNA: TGTGCCACCAGCAGAAGACTCTCAGATACGCAGTATTTT. This codes for CATSRRLSDTQYF.

This clone was detected only a few times. This rearrangement joins TRBV2 to TRBJ2-3; weak D call: TRBD1 (5 bases). The CDR3 consists of 15 residues. Germline-derived CDR1 and CDR2 are SNHLY and FYNNEI. V dropped 4 bases and J dropped 2 bases, with 13 bases sitting between them. The CDR3, as DNA: TGTGCCAGCAGTGGGGTGACAGAGCTCACAGATACGCAGTATTTT. It is translated as CASSGVTELTDTQYF.

V gene TRBV5-1 combines with J gene TRBJ1-1, with D possibly matching TRBD1 (6 bases). The V and J ends lost 1 base and 2 bases respectively, with 9 bases between them. This CDR3 has 14 residues. The germline gives CDR1 SGHRS, CDR2 YFSETQ. The CDR3 is CASSLNRDNTEAFF. The CDR3 DNA is TGCGCCAGCAGCTTGAACAGGGATAACACTGAAGCTTTCTTT. The full variable domain, completed using reference TRBV5-1 and TRBJ1-1, is KAGVTQTPRYLIKTRGQQVTLSCSPISGHRSVSWYQQTPGQGLQFLFEYFSETQRNKGNFPGRFSGRQFSNSRSEMNVSTLELGDSALYLCASSLNRDNTEAFFGQGTRLTVV.

This sequence joins TRBV6-4 and TRBJ2-1, with 9 bases matching TRBD2. The CDR3 covers 17 residues. The junction had 11 bases not matched to a gene; V was cut back by 0 bases and J by 8 bases. Germline values: CDR1 MRHNA, CDR2 SNTAGT. CDR3 DNA: TGTGCCAGCAGTGACTCGGTAAGGCGGGGGGGCCAAGATGAGCAGTTCTTC. Residues: CASSDSVRRGGQDEQFF.

The J gene is TRBJ2-7, the V gene TRBV9, with TRBD2 as a possible D gene (7 bases). The CDR3 consists of 15 residues. Germline V gene sequence: CDR1 SGDLS, CDR2 YYNGEE. With 3 bases removed from V and 2 bases from J, the gap between germline ends came to 15 bases. The CDR3 is CASSAEGGGPYEQYF. The CDR3 DNA reads as TGTGCCAGCAGCGCCGAAGGGGGAGGGCCCTACGAGCAGTACTTC.

V and J are TRBV5-1 and TRBJ2-5; D is possibly TRBD2 (6 bases). V was clipped by 4 bases and J by 6 bases, with 13 bases between them. CDR3 length: 13 amino acids. Germline V CDR1 and CDR2: SGHRS, YFSETQ. The chain's CDR3 is CASSPLGGQTQYF. The CDR3 DNA sequence: TGCGCCAGCAGCCCACTTGGAGGGCAGACCCAGTACTTC.

This rearrangement joins TRBV7-2 to TRBJ2-1; a weak D match, TRBD2 (6 bases). The germline gives CDR1 SGHTA, CDR2 FQGNSA. Trimming pared 5 bases from V and 8 bases from J, leaving 19 bases between. The CDR3 covers 15 residues. The CDR3 bases are TGTGCCAGCAGCCCCGCCCGGGACTCGCGCGATGAGCAGTTCTTC. It translates to CASSPARDSRDEQFF.

The rearrangement joins TRBV7-8 to TRBJ1-2, with a weak D call TRBD1 (6 bases). Germline-derived CDR1 and CDR2 are SGHVS and FQNEAQ. The V end was cut by 5 bases, the J end by 8 bases, with 15 bases between. The CDR3 runs to 13 residues. CDR3 amino acids: CASSPSGDWGYTF. The CDR3 bases are TGTGCCAGCAGCCCATCAGGGGATTGGGGCTACACCTTC.

Remarks on this clone: Sequence at one end of the junction differs from germline and may be a read error. This chain uses TRBV23-1 with TRBJ1-2; D might be TRBD1 (5 bases). TRBV23-1 has ORF status, its function being uncertain. This CDR3 is built from 8 residues. The CDR3 DNA sequence: TGCGCCAGCAAGCAGGGCCCCTTC. This encodes CASKQGPF.

V and J are TRBV27 and TRBJ2-7; 12 bases map to TRBD2. The CDR3 sequence is 18 residues long. The germline CDR1 and CDR2 sequences are MNHEY and SMNVEV (reference sequence). V gave up 6 bases and J gave up 7 bases; unmatched junction bases: 19. The CDR3 loop is CASSPGGKGLAGKIEQYF. CDR3 DNA: TGTGCCAGCAGCCCGGGAGGGAAAGGACTAGCGGGAAAAATTGAGCAGTACTTC.

This chain joins TRBV9 and TRBJ2-1, with TRBD1 identical over 8 bases. The germline V gene has CDR1 SGDLS and CDR2 YYNGEE. Losses at the gene ends were 0 bases for V and 5 bases for J; bases not matched to a gene: 7. The CDR3 loop spans 16 amino acids. Here the CDR3 reads CASSVDLRTGNNEQFF. As DNA, the CDR3 is TGTGCCAGCAGCGTAGACCTCCGGACAGGGAACAATGAGCAGTTCTTC.

CDR3 nucleotides: TGCGCCAGCAGCTCAAGACTAGCGGGTCCCTACGAGCAGTACTTC. Encoded protein: CASSSRLAGPYEQYF. The chain couples TRBV5-1 to TRBJ2-7; 10 nucleotides line up with TRBD2. Trimming removed 3 bases from V and 2 bases from J; junction bases left unmatched: 5. The CDR3 has 15 amino acids. The germline gives CDR1 SGHRS, CDR2 YFSETQ.

The chain links TRBV5-1 to TRBJ2-3; D unclear. In germline, CDR1 is SGHRS, CDR2 YFSETQ. Trimming removed 0 bases from V and 2 bases from J, with 13 bases in between. The CDR3 runs to 16 residues. CDR3 loop: CASSLEARLNTDTQYF. Written as DNA, the CDR3 is TGCGCCAGCAGCTTGGAGGCTAGATTAAACACAGATACGCAGTATTTT.

The genes are TRBV5-1 and TRBJ1-2, with a possible D match to TRBD1 (6 bases). This CDR3 has 16 residues. V was cut by 5 bases and J by 3 bases, with 20 bases left in between. Germline V gene lookup returns CDR1 SGHRS and CDR2 YFSETQ. The CDR3 region is CASSYGPGDEDYGYTF. The DNA of the CDR3 is TGCGCCAGCAGTTATGGCCCAGGGGATGAGGACTATGGCTACACCTTC.

The V call is TRBV6-5, the J call TRBJ2-5; D gene ambiguous. Germline values: CDR1 MNHEY, CDR2 SVGAGI. This CDR3 has 12 residues. The V gene lost 8 bases and the J gene lost 0 bases, with 7 bases spanning the gap. The chain's CDR3 is CASPPDQETQYF. DNA for the CDR3: TGTGCCAGCCCCCCAGACCAAGAGACCCAGTACTTC.

The CDR3 region is CASGSGGHRSYEQYF. The CDR3 bases are TGTGCCAGCGGGAGCGGGGGGCACCGCTCCTACGAGCAGTACTTC. V usage is TRBV27 and J usage is TRBJ2-7, with 9 positions matching TRBD2. This CDR3 contains 15 residues. The germline gives CDR1 MNHEY, CDR2 SMNVEV (reference sequence). V shed 8 bases and J 0 bases; nucleotides not matched to a gene: 8.

The V call is TRBV5-4, the J call TRBJ1-3; 7 bases agree with TRBD1. Germline V CDR1 and CDR2: SGHNT, YYREEE (reference sequence). This CDR3 comprises 16 residues. V lost 2 bases, J lost 1 base, and 6 bases stayed unmatched. CDR3 region: CASSFRQGLSGNTIYF. DNA of the CDR3: TGTGCCAGCAGCTTCAGACAGGGCCTATCTGGAAACACCATATATTTT.